The 8 T cell receptor beta chains below all came from one sample that was sequenced in a study of T cells after yellow fever vaccination (dated by TCRdb to about 2019). In light of the paper, this sample's treatment or condition label describes: live attenuated yellow fever vaccine strain. Library construction relied on 5' RACE. The sequencer listed for this sample is Illumina HiSeq 2500. TCRdb redid the processing of the public reads, applying fastp at Q25 and MiXCR, and retained in-frame beta chains. Every CDR3 protein is listed once, alongside the most common genes and DNA of its rows. Here the sample has about 110,000 distinct CDR3 sequences; 8.4% occur a single time. The ten largest clones take up 25% of the sample. Sequences were derived from CD8+ T cells sorted from PBMCs, sampled 45 days after the yellow fever booster vaccination. The receptors derive from a man younger than 45 who received the YFV17D yellow fever vaccine.

This clonotype has a count of ten or more. One end of the junction does not line up with germline, which may come from a read error. The DNA for the CDR3 is TGTGCCAGCAGCTCCTCGGGACAGCCCCTCTTC. Its protein product is CASSSSGQPLF. This sequence joins TRBV7-9 and TRBJ2-7; TRBD1 aligns across 7 bases. The CDR3 runs 11 residues. Looked up from germline, CDR1 is SEHNR and CDR2 is FQNEAQ (reference sequence). Filled out from reference TRBV7-9 and TRBJ2-7, the complete variable domain reads DTGVSQNPRHKITKRGQNVTFRCDPISEHNRLYWYRQTLGQGPEFLTYFQNEAQLEKSRLLSDRFSAERPKGSFSTLEIQRTEQGDSAMYLCASSSSGQPLFGPGTRLTVT.

The chain has TRBV10-3 and TRBJ2-1; D gene ambiguous. V lost 4 bases and J lost 3, with 7 bases in between. Germline V lookup: CDR1 ENHRY, CDR2 SYGVKD. The CDR3 is 13 amino acids. CDR3 in amino acids: CAISVSSYNEQFF. CDR3 nucleotide sequence: TGTGCCATCAGTGTCTCAAGCTACAATGAGCAGTTCTTC.

This chain uses TRBV7-2 with TRBJ2-1; 10 bases are shared with TRBD2. With 2 bases clipped from V and 1 base from J, the junction kept 2 bases outside the gene matches. The germline V gene encodes CDR1 SGHTA and CDR2 FQGNSA. The CDR3 is 16 residues long. The CDR3 bases are TGTGCCAGCAGCTTACTAGCGGGAGCGTCCTACAATGAGCAGTTCTTC. Encoded protein: CASSLLAGASYNEQFF. The entire variable domain, with the rest obtained from reference TRBV7-2 and TRBJ2-1, is as follows: GAGVSQSPSNKVTEKGKDVELRCDPISGHTALYWYRQSLGQGLEFLIYFQGNSAPDKSGLPSDRFSAERTGGSVSTLTIQRTQQEDSAVYLCASSLLAGASYNEQFFGPGTRLTVL.

In this sample, this clonotype turned up many times. The chain is built from TRBV13 and TRBJ2-7; tentative D call: TRBD2 (6 bases). Germline CDR1 reads PRHDT; CDR2 reads FYEKMQ (reference sequence). The CDR3 sequence is 15 residues long. V gave up 6 bases and J gave up 6 bases, with 21 bases separating them. CDR3 nucleotide sequence: TGTGCCAGCAGGACTAGGGGAGGAGATGGGCGCGAGCAGTACTTC. Translated, it gives CASRTRGGDGREQYF.

The gene calls are TRBV7-2 and TRBJ2-7, with 7 bases that match TRBD1. V was pared by 5 bases and J by 3 bases, with 4 bases of the junction left unmatched. Germline loops: CDR1 SGHTA, CDR2 FQGNSA. This CDR3 has 13 amino acids. The CDR3 bases are TGTGCCAGCAGCGACCGGGACAGCTACGAGCAGTACTTC. It is translated as CASSDRDSYEQYF.

This clonotype was counted many times. This chain joins TRBV12-3 or TRBV12-4 and TRBJ2-2; D unclear. This CDR3 is 14 amino acids long. V was shortened by 3 bases and J by 3 bases, with 8 bases between the two germline ends. The CDR3 DNA reads as TGTGCCAGCAGTTTCTCAGGTTACACCGGGGAGCTGTTTTTT. Protein: CASSFSGYTGELFF.

In its sample, this clonotype was seen many times. This chain links TRBV13 with TRBJ2-7; D possibly matches TRBD1 or TRBD2 (5 bases each). Looked up from germline, CDR1 is PRHDT and CDR2 is FYEKMQ (reference sequence). The germline V and J ends were trimmed by 4 bases and 3 bases, with 16 bases remaining between them. The CDR3 runs 15 residues. CDR3 residues: CASSSDRDGRYEQYF. The CDR3 nucleotides read TGTGCCAGCAGCTCGGACCGGGACGGTCGCTACGAGCAGTACTTC.

The chain carries TRBV7-9 and TRBJ2-1; 7 nucleotides align to TRBD2. V lost 5 bases to trimming and J lost 5 bases; unmatched junction nucleotides: 12. The CDR3 contains 16 residues. Looked up from germline, CDR1 is SEHNR and CDR2 is FQNEAQ (reference sequence). The CDR3 reads CASSPPGTTLDNEQFF. The CDR3 region has the DNA TGTGCCAGCAGCCCGCCCGGGACTACCCTGGACAATGAGCAGTTCTTC.